This T cell receptor (beta chain) was observed in a study of OX40 agonist ivuxolimab in advanced cancers. Study results and limitations: Clonal expansion was among the lowest in partial responders at 0.1-3.0 mg/kg, especially CD8+.

The table came from immunoSEQ multiplex PCR; TCRdb's copy has only in-frame clones and leaves some out. The table lists roughly 100,000 clones, around 90% of them singletons. As regards this clone: Its antigen is undetermined.

Germline CDR1 reads LNHNV; CDR2 reads YYDKDF (reference sequence). V lost 2 bases and J 0 bases, leaving 13 bases between the germline ends. The CDR3 runs 16 residues. This sequence joins TRBV15 and TRBJ1-1; no definite D call. Sequences were derived from CD4+ or CD8+ T cells sorted from blood, sampled in a trial of the OX40 agonist ivuxolimab. This sequence was found in an adult with an advanced solid tumor such as melanoma, head and neck, liver or kidney cancer. The CDR3 DNA sequence: TGTGCCACCAGCAGATCGGCTACAGTCCTGAACACTGAAGCTTTCTTT. Its protein product is CATSRSATVLNTEAFF.